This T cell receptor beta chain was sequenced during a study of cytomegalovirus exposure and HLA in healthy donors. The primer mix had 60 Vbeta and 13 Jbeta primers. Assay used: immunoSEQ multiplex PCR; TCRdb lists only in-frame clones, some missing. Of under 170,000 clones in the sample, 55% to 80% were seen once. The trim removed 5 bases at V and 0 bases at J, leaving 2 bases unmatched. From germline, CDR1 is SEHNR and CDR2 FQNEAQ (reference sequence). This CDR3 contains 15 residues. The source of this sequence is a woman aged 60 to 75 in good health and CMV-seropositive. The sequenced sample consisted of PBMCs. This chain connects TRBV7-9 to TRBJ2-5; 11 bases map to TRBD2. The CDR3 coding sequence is TGTGCCAGCAGCACGGGACTAGCGGACCAAGAGACCCAGTACTTC. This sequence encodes CASSTGLADQETQYF.